This TCR beta chain is from a study of spatial heterogeneity in lung cancer. Study at large: Raw reads contained each unique TCR and UMI combination more than ten times on average.

Every cDNA TCR molecule received its own unique molecular identifier. TCRdb independently ran MiXCR on the 5' RACE reads; one entry per CDR3 protein. The table includes 20,000 to 30,000 distinct CDR3 sequences, roughly 4.5% detected once. Time point specified: sample taken at primary tumor resection. Whole RNA was taken from tumor, nontumor lung or frozen PBMC; it was then sequenced unsorted. This clonotype has at least ten counts. This TCR was recovered from a male donor with early-stage non-small cell lung cancer. The material sequenced was PBMCs, taken at surgery.

CDR3 DNA: TGTGCCAGCAGGCCAGTAATCTCCTACAATGAGCAGTTCTTC. Amino acids: CASRPVISYNEQFF. J is TRBJ2-1 and V is TRBV6-1; D is ambiguous. V was cut by 6 bases and J by 0 bases, with 9 bases left in between. The CDR3 is 14 residues long. Germline V gives CDR1 MNHNS, CDR2 SASEGT.